This T cell receptor (beta chain) was recovered during a study of T cell responses to AZD1222 COVID-19 vaccine. Generated by immunoSEQ multiplex PCR, the TCRdb table keeps only in-frame clones and is missing some. The data contain approximately 180,000 clones, roughly 89% of them singletons. Deletions cut 1 base from V and 10 bases from J, with 8 bases between. This CDR3 has 12 amino acids. Sample: peripheral blood, taken on day 0 of AZD1222 vaccination. The TCR sequence derives from an adult in good health. The chain employs TRBV12-3 or TRBV12-4 and TRBJ2-1; D is ambiguous. CDR3 sequence: CASSLVFGEQFF. CDR3 sequence (DNA): TGTGCCAGCAGTTTAGTATTCGGGGAGCAGTTCTTC.